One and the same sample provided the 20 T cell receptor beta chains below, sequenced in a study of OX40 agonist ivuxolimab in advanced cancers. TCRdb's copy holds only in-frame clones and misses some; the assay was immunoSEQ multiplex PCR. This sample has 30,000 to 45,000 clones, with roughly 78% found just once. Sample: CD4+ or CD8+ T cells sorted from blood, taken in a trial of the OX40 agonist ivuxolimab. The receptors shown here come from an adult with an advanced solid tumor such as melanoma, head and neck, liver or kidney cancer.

The CDR3 protein is CASSRQNYEQYF. In nucleotides, the CDR3 is TGTGCCAGCAGCCGGCAGAATTACGAGCAGTACTTC. The genes are TRBV7-9 and TRBJ2-7; no clear D. The CDR3 runs 12 residues. Germline V gene lookup returns CDR1 SEHNR and CDR2 FQNEAQ (reference sequence). With 5 bases removed from V and 4 bases from J, the gap between germline ends came to 9 bases.

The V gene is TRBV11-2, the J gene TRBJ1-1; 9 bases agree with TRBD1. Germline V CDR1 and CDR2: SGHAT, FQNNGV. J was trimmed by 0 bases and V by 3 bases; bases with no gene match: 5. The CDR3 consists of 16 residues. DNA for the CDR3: TGTGCCAGCAGCTTTGTGACAGGGGGGTTGAACACTGAAGCTTTCTTT. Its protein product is CASSFVTGGLNTEAFF. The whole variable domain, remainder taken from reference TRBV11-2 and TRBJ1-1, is EAGVAQSPRYKIIEKRQSVAFWCNPISGHATLYWYQQILGQGPKLLIQFQNNGVVDDSQLPKDRFSAERLKGVDSTLKIQPAKLEDSAVYLCASSFVTGGLNTEAFFGQGTRLTVV.

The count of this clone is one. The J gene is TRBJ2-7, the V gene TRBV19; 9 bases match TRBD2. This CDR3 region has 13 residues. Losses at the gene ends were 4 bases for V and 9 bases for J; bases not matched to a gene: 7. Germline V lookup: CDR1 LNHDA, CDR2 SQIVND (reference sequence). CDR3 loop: CASSSLAGPPQYF. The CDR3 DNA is TGTGCCAGTAGTAGTCTAGCGGGACCCCCGCAGTACTTC.

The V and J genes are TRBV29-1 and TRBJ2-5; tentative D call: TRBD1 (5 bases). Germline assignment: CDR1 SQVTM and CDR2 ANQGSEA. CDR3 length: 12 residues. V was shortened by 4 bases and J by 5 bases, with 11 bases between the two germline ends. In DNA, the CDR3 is TGCAGCGTTGGACAGCCCCTGGAGACCCAGTACTTC. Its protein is CSVGQPLETQYF.

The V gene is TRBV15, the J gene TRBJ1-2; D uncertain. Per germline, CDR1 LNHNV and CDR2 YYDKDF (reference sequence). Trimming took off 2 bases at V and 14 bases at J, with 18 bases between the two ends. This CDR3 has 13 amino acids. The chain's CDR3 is CATSRNLDLAKTF. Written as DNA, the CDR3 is TGTGCCACCAGCAGAAACCTGGACCTGGCTAAGACCTTC.

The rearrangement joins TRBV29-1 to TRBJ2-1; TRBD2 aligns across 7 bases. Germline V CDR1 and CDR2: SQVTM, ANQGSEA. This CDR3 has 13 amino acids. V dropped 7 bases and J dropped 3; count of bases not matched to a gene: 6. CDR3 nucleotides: TGCAGCGGGGCTAGCGGAGTCTACAATGAGCAGTTCTTC. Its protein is CSGASGVYNEQFF.

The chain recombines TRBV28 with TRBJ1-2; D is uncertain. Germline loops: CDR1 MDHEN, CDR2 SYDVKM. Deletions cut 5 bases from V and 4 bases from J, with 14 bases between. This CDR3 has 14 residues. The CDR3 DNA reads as TGTGCCAGCAGTCCTCAGGAGACTGGCTATGGCTACACCTTC. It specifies CASSPQETGYGYTF.

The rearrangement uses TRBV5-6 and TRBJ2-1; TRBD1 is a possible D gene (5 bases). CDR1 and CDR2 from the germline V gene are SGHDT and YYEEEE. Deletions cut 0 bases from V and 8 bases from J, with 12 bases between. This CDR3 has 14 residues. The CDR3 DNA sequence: TGTGCCAGCAGCTTGGCCAGGGTAGGCGATGAGCAGTTCTTC. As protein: CASSLARVGDEQFF.

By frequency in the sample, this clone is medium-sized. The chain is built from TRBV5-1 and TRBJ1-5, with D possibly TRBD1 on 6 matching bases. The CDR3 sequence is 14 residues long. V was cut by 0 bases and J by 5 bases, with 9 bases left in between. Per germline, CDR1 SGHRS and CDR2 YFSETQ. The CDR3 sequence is CASSLAPGDQPQHF. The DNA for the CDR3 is TGCGCCAGCAGCTTGGCGCCAGGGGATCAGCCCCAGCATTTT.

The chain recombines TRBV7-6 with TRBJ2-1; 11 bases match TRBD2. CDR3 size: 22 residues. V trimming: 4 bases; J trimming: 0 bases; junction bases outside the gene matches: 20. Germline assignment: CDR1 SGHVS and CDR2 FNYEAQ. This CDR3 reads CASSSGPQTSGKYRNSYNEQFF. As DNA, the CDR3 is TGTGCCAGCAGCTCCGGTCCTCAGACTAGCGGGAAATATCGCAACTCCTACAATGAGCAGTTCTTC.

The CDR3 DNA is TGTGCCAGCAGTTACTCGAGGCGGGCAACTAATGAAAAACTGTTTTTT. It is translated as CASSYSRRATNEKLFF. V usage is TRBV6-5 and J usage is TRBJ1-4; no firm D call. The V gene's germline CDR1 is MNHEY and CDR2 SVGAGI. The CDR3 is 16 residues long. V gave up 0 bases and J gave up 0 bases, with 8 bases separating them.

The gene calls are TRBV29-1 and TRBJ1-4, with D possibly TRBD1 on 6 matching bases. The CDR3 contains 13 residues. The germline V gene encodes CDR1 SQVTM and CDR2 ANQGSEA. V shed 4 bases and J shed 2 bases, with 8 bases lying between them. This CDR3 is CSVAQGTNEKLFF. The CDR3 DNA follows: TGCAGCGTTGCCCAGGGGACTAATGAAAAACTGTTTTTT.

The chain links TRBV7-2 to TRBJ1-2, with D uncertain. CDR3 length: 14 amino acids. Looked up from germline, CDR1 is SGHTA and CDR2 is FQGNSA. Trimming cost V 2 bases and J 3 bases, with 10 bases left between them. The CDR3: CASSLFGDHYGYTF. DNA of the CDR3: TGTGCCAGCAGCTTATTCGGCGACCACTATGGCTACACCTTC. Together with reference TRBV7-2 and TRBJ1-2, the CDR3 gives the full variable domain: GAGVSQSPSNKVTEKGKDVELRCDPISGHTALYWYRQSLGQGLEFLIYFQGNSAPDKSGLPSDRFSAERTGGSVSTLTIQRTQQEDSAVYLCASSLFGDHYGYTFGSGTRLTVV.

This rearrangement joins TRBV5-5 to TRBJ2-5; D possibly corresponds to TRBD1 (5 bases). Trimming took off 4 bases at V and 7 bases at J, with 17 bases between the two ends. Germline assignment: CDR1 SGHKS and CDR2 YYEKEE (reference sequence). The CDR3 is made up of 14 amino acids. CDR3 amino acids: CASSARAAQGTQYF. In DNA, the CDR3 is TGTGCCAGCAGCGCGCGCGCCGCCCAGGGGACCCAGTACTTC.

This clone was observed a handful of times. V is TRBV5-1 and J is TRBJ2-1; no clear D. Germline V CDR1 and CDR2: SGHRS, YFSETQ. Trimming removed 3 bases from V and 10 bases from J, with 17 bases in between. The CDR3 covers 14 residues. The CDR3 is CASSYRTGREEQFF. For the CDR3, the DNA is TGCGCCAGCAGCTACCGTACTGGACGAGAGGAGCAGTTCTTC.

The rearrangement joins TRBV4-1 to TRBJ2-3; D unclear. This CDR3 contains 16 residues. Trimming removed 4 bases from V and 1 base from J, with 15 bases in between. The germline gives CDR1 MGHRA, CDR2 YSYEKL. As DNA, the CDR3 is TGCGCCAGCAGCCCTTTGATCGGGCCGGGCACAGATACGCAGTATTTT. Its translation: CASSPLIGPGTDTQYF.

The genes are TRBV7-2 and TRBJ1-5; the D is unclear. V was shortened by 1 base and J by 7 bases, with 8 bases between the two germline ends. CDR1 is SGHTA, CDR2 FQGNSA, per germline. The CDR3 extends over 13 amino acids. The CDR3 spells CASSLGLEQPQHF. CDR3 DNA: TGTGCCAGCAGCTTAGGCCTAGAGCAGCCCCAGCATTTT.

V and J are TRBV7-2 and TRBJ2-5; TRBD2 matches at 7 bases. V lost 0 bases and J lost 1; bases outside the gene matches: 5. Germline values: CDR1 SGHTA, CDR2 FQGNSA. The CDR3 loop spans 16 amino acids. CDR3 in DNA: TGTGCCAGCAGCTTAGCCAGTTGGACTAGCCAAGAGACCCAGTACTTC. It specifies CASSLASWTSQETQYF. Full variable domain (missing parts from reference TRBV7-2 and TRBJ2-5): GAGVSQSPSNKVTEKGKDVELRCDPISGHTALYWYRQSLGQGLEFLIYFQGNSAPDKSGLPSDRFSAERTGGSVSTLTIQRTQQEDSAVYLCASSLASWTSQETQYFGPGTRLLVL.

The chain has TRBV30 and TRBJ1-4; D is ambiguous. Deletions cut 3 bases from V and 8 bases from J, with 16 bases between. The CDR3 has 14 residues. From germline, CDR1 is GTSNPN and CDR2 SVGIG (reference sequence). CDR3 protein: CAWRDFRGGEKLFF. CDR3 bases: TGTGCCTGGAGGGACTTCCGGGGAGGGGAAAAACTGTTTTTT.

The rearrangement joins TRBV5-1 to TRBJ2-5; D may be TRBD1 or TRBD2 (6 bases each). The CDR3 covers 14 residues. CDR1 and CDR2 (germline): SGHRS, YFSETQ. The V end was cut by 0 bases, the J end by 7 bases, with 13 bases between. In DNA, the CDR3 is TGCGCCAGCAGCTTGGGGGAGTCGGGGGCGACCCAGTACTTC. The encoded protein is CASSLGESGATQYF.